This passage covers 23 T cell receptor beta chains from one sample sequenced in a study of siplizumab effects on memory and regulatory T cells. These receptors have no known antigen. Libraries were prepared by immunoSEQ multiplex PCR; TCRdb keeps only in-frame clonotypes and omits some of them. Among 15,000 to 20,000 clones listed, 44% were seen once. Mixed lymphocyte reaction cells underwent less than 7 days of coculture at 37°C. Sequencing input: CFSE-low (dividing) CD4+ T cells sorted from an allogeneic mixed lymphocyte reaction. These receptors all stem from a human donor in good health; the cells came from an allogeneic mixed lymphocyte reaction. Some clones in this sample may be carry-over from other donors' samples.

The V and J genes are TRBV5-1 and TRBJ1-2; D is unresolved. CDR1 SGHRS and CDR2 YFSETQ come from the germline V gene. The CDR3 length is 13 residues. Trimming stripped 0 bases from V and 4 bases from J, with 7 bases between. CDR3 residues: CASSLVQSYGYTF. In DNA, the CDR3 is TGCGCCAGCAGCTTGGTCCAGTCCTATGGCTACACCTTC.

The chain carries TRBV4-2 and TRBJ1-3; no firm D call. The CDR3 runs to 19 residues. CDR1 is LGHNA, CDR2 YNFKEQ, per germline. V was clipped by 4 bases and J by 0 bases, with 22 bases between them. The CDR3 is CASSPQVMSGLNSGNTIYF. The CDR3 DNA is TGTGCCAGCAGCCCTCAAGTCATGTCCGGACTCAACTCTGGAAACACCATATATTTT.

By share, this clone ranks as medium-sized. This CDR3 is CASSPADTIYF. The DNA of the CDR3 is TGTGCCAGCTCACCAGCGGACACCATATATTTT. The rearrangement links TRBV18 to TRBJ1-3; no reliable D call. Looked up from germline, CDR1 is KGHSH and CDR2 is LQKENI. CDR3 length equals 11 residues. V dropped 2 bases and J dropped 8 bases, with 4 bases sitting between them.

This clone was counted a few times. The V and J genes are TRBV7-9 and TRBJ1-3; D gene uncertain. CDR3 length: 18 residues. Looked up from germline, CDR1 is SEHNR and CDR2 is FQNEAQ (reference sequence). V dropped 0 bases and J dropped 0 bases, with 15 bases sitting between them. In DNA form, the CDR3 reads TGTGCCAGCAGCTTAGCGAGGCCCATGACGGTCTCTGGAAACACCATATATTTT. Translating it yields CASSLARPMTVSGNTIYF. Full variable domain (rest looked up from reference TRBV7-9 and TRBJ1-3): DTGVSQNPRHKITKRGQNVTFRCDPISEHNRLYWYRQTLGQGPEFLTYFQNEAQLEKSRLLSDRFSAERPKGSFSTLEIQRTEQGDSAMYLCASSLARPMTVSGNTIYFGEGSWLTVV.

This CDR3 reads CASSLVLSSSETQYF. In nucleotides, the CDR3 is TGCGCCAGCAGCTTGGTTTTGTCAAGTTCAGAGACCCAGTACTTC. The rearrangement links TRBV5-1 to TRBJ2-5; D is unclear. V was clipped by 0 bases and J by 4 bases, with 13 bases between them. CDR1 and CDR2 from the germline V gene are SGHRS and YFSETQ. This CDR3 has 15 residues.

The chain couples TRBV6-5 to TRBJ1-2; a possible D gene is TRBD1 (5 bases). Trimming shortened V by 5 bases and J by 8 bases, and 15 bases separated the two germline ends. Germline V gives CDR1 MNHEY, CDR2 SVGAGI. This CDR3 is built from 13 residues. The CDR3 is CASSEAGGPGYTF. Here the CDR3 DNA reads TGTGCCAGCAGTGAAGCCGGGGGTCCCGGCTACACCTTC.

The chain links TRBV9 to TRBJ2-1; 9 bases line up with TRBD2. Germline V CDR1 and CDR2: SGDLS, YYNGEE. V was pared by 4 bases and J by 6 bases, with 17 bases of the junction left unmatched. This CDR3 spans 18 amino acids. CDR3 in DNA: TGTGCCAGCAGCTGGTTTGGGGCTAGCGGGGTCGGTAGCAATGAGCAGTTCTTC. It codes for CASSWFGASGVGSNEQFF.

This chain links TRBV11-2 with TRBJ2-1, with 9 nucleotides matching TRBD2. The CDR3 runs 15 residues. The V and J ends lost 1 base and 3 bases, in that order; junction bases with no gene match: 1. The germline CDR1 and CDR2 sequences are SGHAT and FQNNGV. In DNA form, the CDR3 reads TGTGCCAGCAGCTTAGTGCGGGGGGGCTACAATGAGCAGTTCTTC. It is translated as CASSLVRGGYNEQFF. Variable domain in full (rest from reference TRBV11-2 and TRBJ2-1): EAGVAQSPRYKIIEKRQSVAFWCNPISGHATLYWYQQILGQGPKLLIQFQNNGVVDDSQLPKDRFSAERLKGVDSTLKIQPAKLEDSAVYLCASSLVRGGYNEQFFGPGTRLTVL.

The chain joins TRBV12-5 to TRBJ2-2; 15 bases line up with TRBD2. The trim removed 4 bases at V and 0 bases at J, leaving 12 bases unmatched. This CDR3 has 21 residues. CDR1 LGHNT and CDR2 FRNRAP come from the germline V gene. The CDR3 spells CASGSALPGLAGGTNTGELFF. The CDR3 nucleotides read TGTGCTAGTGGTTCTGCCCTCCCGGGACTAGCGGGGGGAACGAACACCGGGGAGCTGTTTTTT.

Of note for this clone: Since a much larger clone is just one base distant, this may be a read error. The chain joins TRBV7-9 to TRBJ2-1, with 7 bases lining up with TRBD2. Looked up from germline, CDR1 is SEHNR and CDR2 is FQNEAQ (reference sequence). The CDR3 totals 13 residues. CDR3: CVSSLNAGEEQFF. The CDR3 DNA sequence: TGTGTCAGCAGCTTAAATGCGGGAGAAGAGCAGTTCTTC.

V usage is TRBV19 and J usage is TRBJ1-1; D is possibly TRBD1 (5 bases). V lost 6 bases and J 3 bases, leaving 11 bases between the germline ends. CDR3 length: 13 residues. Germline V gene lookup returns CDR1 LNHDA and CDR2 SQIVND (reference sequence). The CDR3 DNA reads as TGTGCCAGTAGCCTAGACAGTTACACTGAAGCTTTCTTT. Translating it yields CASSLDSYTEAFF.

This clone counts as medium-sized. This chain links TRBV7-9 with TRBJ2-1, with D possibly TRBD2 on 6 matching bases. This CDR3 region has 16 residues. Germline CDR1 and CDR2: SEHNR and FQNEAQ (reference sequence). V was trimmed by 3 bases and J by 8 bases, leaving 20 bases between them. CDR3 residues: CASSLEGLRLGDEQFF. The DNA for the CDR3 is TGTGCCAGCAGCTTGGAGGGACTGCGCCTCGGGGATGAGCAGTTCTTC.

The V gene is TRBV11-2, the J gene TRBJ2-7, with D uncertain. Germline loops: CDR1 SGHAT, CDR2 FQNNGV. The CDR3 has 14 amino acids. The V and J ends lost 2 bases and 0 bases respectively, with 8 bases between them. In nucleotides, the CDR3 is TGTGCCAGCAGCTTATGGGCGAGCTCCTACGAGCAGTACTTC. This sequence encodes CASSLWASSYEQYF.

By share of the sample, this clone is medium-sized. The chain links TRBV25-1 to TRBJ2-2; a weak D match, TRBD1 (6 bases). Deletions cut 8 bases from V and 4 bases from J, with 11 bases between. The CDR3 sequence is 13 residues long. Germline V lookup: CDR1 MGHDK, CDR2 SYGVNS. CDR3 in amino acids: CASGGISTGELFF. Written as DNA, the CDR3 is TGTGCCAGCGGGGGCATAAGCACCGGGGAGCTGTTTTTT.

The chain links TRBV7-3 to TRBJ2-5, with TRBD2 identical over 7 bases. The CDR3 has 13 amino acids. V lost 2 bases, J lost 3 bases, and 0 bases stayed unmatched. The germline gives CDR1 SGHTA, CDR2 FQGTGA. The CDR3 coding sequence is TGTGCCAGCAGCTTACGGGGGGAAGAGACCCAGTACTTC. Amino acids: CASSLRGEETQYF.

V and J are TRBV7-9 and TRBJ1-2; D gene unclear. The CDR3 totals 12 residues. Germline CDR1 reads SEHNR; CDR2 reads FQNEAQ (reference sequence). The V end lost 2 bases, the J end lost 7 bases, and 8 bases lay between the germline ends. CDR3 amino acids: CASSLRVSGYTF. CDR3 bases: TGTGCCAGCAGCTTACGGGTTTCTGGCTACACCTTC.

This clone rates as medium-sized. This chain connects TRBV6-5 to TRBJ1-3, with D possibly matching TRBD1 (5 bases). Trimming took 5 bases from V and 11 from J, leaving 19 bases between them. The CDR3 covers 14 residues. Germline V gene sequence: CDR1 MNHEY, CDR2 SVGAGI. The CDR3 reads CASSPGLYSWSIYF. DNA for the CDR3: TGTGCCAGCAGTCCGGGACTTTACTCTTGGTCCATATATTTT.

There are a few counts of this clone. The chain uses TRBV11-2 and TRBJ1-6; D remains unclear. V lost 3 bases and J lost 10, with 13 bases in between. This CDR3 is 14 amino acids long. CDR1 and CDR2 (germline): SGHAT, FQNNGV. The CDR3 loop is CASSLLSTSSPLHF. The CDR3 DNA follows: TGTGCCAGCAGCTTGCTGTCCACGAGCTCACCCCTCCACTTT.

This chain joins TRBV29-1 and TRBJ1-3; possibly TRBD1 for D (5 bases). V dropped 7 bases and J dropped 6 bases, with 22 bases sitting between them. The CDR3 is made up of 15 amino acids. Germline values: CDR1 SQVTM, CDR2 ANQGSEA. The CDR3 protein is CSATISYTGKNTIYF. DNA for the CDR3: TGCAGCGCTACGATATCCTATACAGGAAAAAACACCATATATTTT.

The table lists this clone with a few counts. The CDR3 here is CASSVVPSGGSPLHF. The CDR3 DNA sequence: TGTGCCAGCAGCGTAGTTCCCTCCGGAGGTTCACCCCTCCACTTT. The chain couples TRBV9 to TRBJ1-6; no reliable D call. The germline V and J ends were trimmed by 0 bases and 9 bases, with 13 bases remaining between them. CDR1 SGDLS and CDR2 YYNGEE come from the germline V gene. This CDR3 is 15 amino acids long.

In this sample, this clone is large. CDR3 loop: CASSLLPSGGDEQFF. The CDR3 DNA follows: TGTGCCAGCAGCTTACTCCCTAGCGGGGGCGATGAGCAGTTCTTC. The chain links TRBV7-6 to TRBJ2-1; 10 nucleotides agree with TRBD2. V lost 2 bases to trimming and J lost 8 bases; unmatched junction nucleotides: 6. The length of the CDR3 is 15 residues. Germline values: CDR1 SGHVS, CDR2 FNYEAQ.

The chain carries TRBV18 and TRBJ2-7; TRBD1 matches at 11 bases. With 4 bases clipped from V and 2 bases from J, the junction kept 1 base outside the gene matches. Germline lookup yields CDR1 KGHSH and CDR2 LQKENI. CDR3 length: 14 residues. CDR3 in DNA: TGTGCCAGCTCACTGGGACAGGGGGCCTACGAGCAGTACTTC. Translation gives CASSLGQGAYEQYF.

CDR3 in amino acids: CASSSGPISYEQYF. The CDR3 DNA sequence: TGTGCCAGCAGCTCCGGGCCGATTTCCTACGAGCAGTACTTC. The rearrangement uses TRBV7-2 and TRBJ2-7; no definite D call. The germline CDR1 and CDR2 sequences are SGHTA and FQGNSA. The CDR3 is made up of 14 amino acids. V gave up 4 bases and J gave up 1 base, with 11 bases separating them.